This passage covers 2 T cell receptor beta chains from one sample sequenced in a study of cytomegalovirus exposure and HLA in healthy donors. The study ran its PCR with 60 Vbeta and 13 Jbeta primers. Produced via immunoSEQ multiplex PCR; TCRdb's table is partial and in-frame only. The sample records over 70,000 clones, roughly 67% being singletons. Source material: PBMCs. The receptors were sampled from a man aged 40-55 years in good health and CMV-seropositive.

This clone was observed a handful of times. The chain recombines TRBV5-1 with TRBJ1-2; D unresolved. CDR3 length: 13 residues. Trimming pared 2 bases from V and 3 bases from J, leaving 8 bases between. Germline values: CDR1 SGHRS, CDR2 YFSETQ. The CDR3 is CASSLALDYGYTF. In DNA form, the CDR3 reads TGCGCCAGCAGCTTAGCTCTAGACTATGGCTACACCTTC.

V and J are TRBV25-1 and TRBJ1-2; 7 bases are shared with TRBD1. This CDR3 is 16 amino acids long. Germline trimming cut 1 base from V and 4 bases from J; bases unmatched to any gene: 9. Germline CDR1 and CDR2: MGHDK and SYGVNS. CDR3 sequence: CASSELGTAGSYGYTF. The CDR3 DNA reads as TGTGCCAGCAGTGAATTAGGGACAGCAGGTTCCTATGGCTACACCTTC.